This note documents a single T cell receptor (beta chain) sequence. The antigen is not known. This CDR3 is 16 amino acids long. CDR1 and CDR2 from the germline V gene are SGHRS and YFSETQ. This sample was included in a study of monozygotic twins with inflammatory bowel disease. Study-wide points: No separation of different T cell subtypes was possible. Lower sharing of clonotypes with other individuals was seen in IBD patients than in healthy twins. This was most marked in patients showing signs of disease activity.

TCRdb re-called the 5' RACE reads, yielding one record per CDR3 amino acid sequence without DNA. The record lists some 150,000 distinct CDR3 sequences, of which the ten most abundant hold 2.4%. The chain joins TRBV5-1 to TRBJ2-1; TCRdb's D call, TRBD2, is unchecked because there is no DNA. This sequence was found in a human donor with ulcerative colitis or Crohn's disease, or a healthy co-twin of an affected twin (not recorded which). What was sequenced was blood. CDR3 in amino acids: CASSFTGGEGVNEQFF.